One sample yielded the 7 T cell receptor beta chains listed below, sequenced in a study of shared clonotypes between healthy human individuals. TCRdb's table, derived via immunoSEQ multiplex PCR, lists solely in-frame clones and lacks some. The table has about 660,000 clones, less than 85% seen once; the top ten hold 1.5% to 2%. Sequencing used memory CD4+ T cells sorted from blood. Subset meaning: CD45RA-negative fraction. The receptors originated from a woman younger than 45 in good health.

The rearrangement joins TRBV13 to TRBJ1-1, with 7 nucleotides matching TRBD1. V gave up 5 bases and J gave up 4 bases; unmatched junction bases: 10. Germline CDR1 PRHDT, CDR2 FYEKMQ (reference sequence). This CDR3 is 15 amino acids long. The CDR3 here is CASSTGQPGVTEAFF. Written as DNA, the CDR3 is TGTGCCAGCAGCACGGGACAGCCGGGGGTCACTGAAGCTTTCTTT.

V and J are TRBV11-2 and TRBJ2-5; the D is unclear. Germline V gene lookup returns CDR1 SGHAT and CDR2 FQNNGV. The length of the CDR3 is 14 residues. V dropped 0 bases and J dropped 4 bases, with 9 bases sitting between them. CDR3 protein: CASSLEPARETQYF. The DNA for the CDR3 is TGTGCCAGCAGCTTAGAGCCAGCACGAGAGACCCAGTACTTC.

V is TRBV7-6 and J is TRBJ2-7; 10 positions agree with TRBD2. Germline values: CDR1 SGHVS, CDR2 FNYEAQ. Germline trimming cut 2 bases from V and 3 bases from J; bases unmatched to any gene: 4. This CDR3 has 15 residues. CDR3 amino acids: CASSLRTSGYYEQYF. In DNA form, the CDR3 reads TGTGCCAGCAGCTTAAGGACTAGCGGTTACTACGAGCAGTACTTC.

V and J are TRBV19 and TRBJ2-1, with D uncertain. Germline V gene data show CDR1 as LNHDA and CDR2 as SQIVND (reference sequence). V was cut by 4 bases and J by 10 bases, with 8 bases left in between. The CDR3 covers 11 residues. The CDR3 sequence: CASSNLYEQFF. The CDR3 nucleotides read TGTGCCAGTAGTAATTTGTACGAGCAGTTCTTC.

This clone was counted at least ten times. CDR3 nucleotides: TGTGCCAGCAGCACAAGCTCAAATGACAGGGCCCTCTACAATGAGCAGTTCTTC. Amino acids: CASSTSSNDRALYNEQFF. J is TRBJ2-1 and V is TRBV21-1; TRBD1 is the table's D call, not checked against the DNA. TRBV21-1 is designated a pseudogene. CDR3 length: 18 amino acids.

The V gene is TRBV28, the J gene TRBJ2-7; D is possibly TRBD1 (6 bases). Trimming left V 6 bases short and J 7 bases short, with 16 bases between. CDR3 length equals 13 residues. CDR1 and CDR2 (germline): MDHEN, SYDVKM. Here the CDR3 reads CASRRTARVEQYF. The CDR3 DNA is TGTGCCAGCAGAAGGACAGCCCGGGTAGAGCAGTACTTC.

The J gene is TRBJ1-4, the V gene TRBV4-1; D is possibly TRBD1 (5 bases). The germline CDR1 and CDR2 sequences are MGHRA and YSYEKL. Trimming left V 0 bases short and J 3 bases short, with 11 bases between. The CDR3 runs 16 residues. Here the CDR3 reads CASSQDPGQPNEKLFF. In DNA form, the CDR3 reads TGCGCCAGCAGCCAAGATCCAGGGCAGCCTAATGAAAAACTGTTTTTT.